This passage covers 9 T cell receptor beta chains from one sample sequenced in a study of T cell responses to AZD1222 COVID-19 vaccine (dated by TCRdb to the early 2020s). Receptor libraries were prepared by the immunoSEQ multiplex PCR assay. TCRdb obtained this table from immuneACCESS and retained in-frame rearrangements with V and J assigned. These tables miss some clones; where compared with another copy, unresolved V genes account for less than half of the shortfall, and the remainder is unexplained. This sample is represented by about 150,000 clones; around nine tenths of them were singletons. The ten largest account for approximately 1.5% of the sample. Explained via the paper, the time point label denotes: baseline before first vaccination. The sample in question was peripheral blood, obtained on day 0 of AZD1222 vaccination. The receptors here all came from an adult in good health.

The CDR3 DNA follows: TGTGCCAGCAGTTTCTTTACCGTGACAGGCTCCTACAATGAGCAGTTCTTC. This gives the protein CASSFFTVTGSYNEQFF. The chain links TRBV28 to TRBJ2-1; a weak D match, TRBD1 (6 bases). Germline CDR1 reads MDHEN; CDR2 reads SYDVKM. The CDR3 totals 17 residues. Trimming removed 3 bases from V and 0 bases from J, with 15 bases in between.

The chain links TRBV6-5 to TRBJ2-3; 11 bases agree with TRBD2. Germline V gene lookup returns CDR1 MNHEY and CDR2 SVGAGI. The CDR3 contains 15 residues. Trimming removed 6 bases from V and 2 bases from J; junction bases left unmatched: 4. The CDR3 protein is CASSLGLADTDTQYF. CDR3 coding DNA: TGTGCCAGCAGCCTGGGACTAGCGGACACAGATACGCAGTATTTT.

The chain couples TRBV5-1 to TRBJ2-3; no reliable D call. V was trimmed by 7 bases and J by 0 bases, leaving 15 bases between them. CDR1 is SGHRS and CDR2 is YFSETQ in the germline V gene. The CDR3 sequence is 15 residues long. The CDR3 DNA is TGCGCCAGCCGTCCCAGTGGTACTAGCACAGATACGCAGTATTTT. Translation gives CASRPSGTSTDTQYF.

In this sample, this clone turned up a few times. The rearrangement joins TRBV3-1 (or the pseudogene TRBV3-2) to TRBJ2-7; D is undetermined. V lost 1 base and J lost 7, with 11 bases in between. CDR1 and CDR2 from the germline V gene are LGHDT and YNNKEL (reference sequence). The CDR3 spans 13 residues. For the CDR3, the DNA is TGTGCCAGCAGCCAAGTTTTAGATGGGGAGCAGTACTTC. As protein: CASSQVLDGEQYF.

The chain carries TRBV5-1 and TRBJ1-2; weak D call: TRBD1 (6 bases). V was pared by 0 bases and J by 8 bases, with 11 bases between. The CDR3 is made up of 13 amino acids. Germline-derived CDR1 and CDR2 are SGHRS and YFSETQ. The CDR3 here is CASSLEQGLGYTF. Written as DNA, the CDR3 is TGCGCCAGCAGCTTGGAACAGGGACTCGGCTACACCTTC.

This chain links TRBV20-1 with TRBJ2-3, with TRBD2 matching 12 bases. The junction had 7 bases not matched to a gene; V was cut back by 3 bases and J by 6 bases. The CDR3 extends over 15 amino acids. CDR1 DFQATT and CDR2 SNEGSKA come from the germline V gene (reference sequence). CDR3 sequence (DNA): TGCAGTGCTAGTCTCCTAGCGGGAGGGGCGGATACGCAGTATTTT. Protein product: CSASLLAGGADTQYF.

The V gene is TRBV6-6, the J gene TRBJ2-7, with 10 bases aligning to TRBD1. With V trimmed by 4 bases and J by 5 bases, 5 bases remained unmatched. The CDR3 loop spans 14 amino acids. In germline, CDR1 is MNHNY, CDR2 SVGAGI (reference sequence). Here the CDR3 DNA reads TGTGCCAGCAGTTTCGAGGACAGGGGGAACGAGCAGTACTTC. It translates to CASSFEDRGNEQYF.

V usage is TRBV2 and J usage is TRBJ1-4, with a possible D match to TRBD1 (6 bases). The CDR3 spans 15 residues. Deletions cut 2 bases from V and 8 bases from J, with 15 bases between. The germline CDR1 and CDR2 sequences are SNHLY and FYNNEI. CDR3 in amino acids: CASSESGAIPEKLFF. DNA for the CDR3: TGTGCCAGCAGTGAATCGGGGGCAATCCCCGAAAAACTGTTTTTT. Full variable domain (remainder filled in from reference TRBV2 and TRBJ1-4): EPEVTQTPSHQVTQMGQEVILRCVPISNHLYFYWYRQILGQKVEFLVSFYNNEISEKSEIFDDQFSVERPDGSNFTLKIRSTKLEDSAMYFCASSESGAIPEKLFFGSGTQLSVL.

V is TRBV6-2 or TRBV6-3 and J is TRBJ1-2; a weak D match, TRBD1 (6 bases). Germline CDR1 reads MNHEY; CDR2 reads SVGEGT. The CDR3 has 15 amino acids. V lost 5 bases, J lost 4 bases, and 17 bases lay in between. This chain's CDR3 is CASSHETGGGYGYTF. In DNA form, the CDR3 reads TGTGCCAGCAGTCACGAAACAGGAGGGGGCTATGGCTACACCTTC.